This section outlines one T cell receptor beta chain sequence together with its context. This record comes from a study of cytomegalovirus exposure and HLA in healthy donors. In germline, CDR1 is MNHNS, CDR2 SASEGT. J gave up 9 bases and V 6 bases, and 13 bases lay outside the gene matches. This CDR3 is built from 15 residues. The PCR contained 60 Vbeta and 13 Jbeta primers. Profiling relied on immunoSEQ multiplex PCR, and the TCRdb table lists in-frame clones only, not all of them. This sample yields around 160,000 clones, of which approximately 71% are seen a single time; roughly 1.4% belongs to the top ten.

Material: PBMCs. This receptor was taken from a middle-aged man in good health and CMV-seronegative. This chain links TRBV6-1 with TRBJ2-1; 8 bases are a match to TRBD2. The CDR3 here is CASRTLERGPPEQFF. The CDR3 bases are TGTGCCAGCAGGACCCTCGAGCGGGGGCCTCCTGAGCAGTTCTTC.